Listed below are T cell receptor beta chains from one sample, sequenced in a study of control samples from healthy donors and cancer patients. Only in-frame clones appear in the TCRdb table, and some are missing; sequencing was by immunoSEQ multiplex PCR. The profile shows around 180,000 clones, 85% to 90% of them singletons. The sample taken for sequencing was blood. These receptors were obtained from a woman in her twenties or thirties in good health. Both conserved end residues are part of each CDR3. D genes are given only for firm matches.

CATSRDRPGSGRERETQYF | TRBD2 | TRBJ2-5 | TRBV15 | 19
CASSETGNEQFF | NA | TRBJ2-1 | TRBV6-5 | 12
CASSQDHPKTAVYGYTF | NA | TRBJ1-2 | TRBV3-1/TRBV3-2 | 17
CASSLPLRAGYNEQFF | NA | TRBJ2-1 | TRBV28 | 16
CASTSRSFMQAGEQFF | NA | TRBJ2-1 | TRBV3-1/TRBV3-2 | 16
CASSEERGRVTGELFF | TRBD1 | TRBJ2-2 | TRBV6-1 | 16
CASALGHGTGELFF | NA | TRBJ2-2 | TRBV6-4 | 14
CASSQDIQGTIYF | NA | TRBJ1-3 | TRBV3-1/TRBV3-2 | 13
CASSLQGALSGTPYEQYF | TRBD2 | TRBJ2-7 | TRBV27 | 18
CASSLAPGPTNEKLFF | NA | TRBJ1-4 | TRBV7-6 | 16
CASSVGQFNEKLFF | TRBD1 | TRBJ1-4 | TRBV28 | 14
CASSPTWTGIEVRYNEQFF | TRBD1 | TRBJ2-1 | TRBV5-1 | 19
CASSNPQGGDTGELFF | TRBD1 | TRBJ2-2 | TRBV7-9 | 16
CAVGSKETQYF | NA | TRBJ2-5 | TRBV6-5 | 11
CASSDQGQENEKLFF | NA | TRBJ1-4 | TRBV2 | 15
CASSLWGQGKQPQHF | TRBD1 | TRBJ1-5 | TRBV28 | 15
CASSVGRPQHF | NA | TRBJ1-5 | TRBV9 | 11
CASSPTSNFHIQYF | NA | TRBJ2-4 | TRBV18 | 14
CASSVVPGLAGNEQFF | TRBD2 | TRBJ2-1 | TRBV9 | 16
CAWSSTGGSGYTF | TRBD1 | TRBJ1-2 | TRBV30 | 13
CASSLGPGANYGYTF | NA | TRBJ1-2 | TRBV5-1 | 15
CSVPRDRDYGYTF | TRBD1 | TRBJ1-2 | TRBV29-1 | 13
CASSAGGRTVVNTIYF | NA | TRBJ1-3 | TRBV9 | 16
CASSLEGTGRTKNIQYF | NA | TRBJ2-4 | TRBV5-1 | 17
CASSLSGNIQYF | NA | TRBJ2-4 | TRBV27 | 12
CASSVSGGPVGETQYF | TRBD2 | TRBJ2-5 | TRBV5-4 | 16
CATLAHETQYF | NA | TRBJ2-5 | TRBV15 | 11
CASKDRASSGNIQYF | NA | TRBJ2-4 | TRBV28 | 15
CASGLSGANVLTF | NA | TRBJ2-6 | TRBV12-5 | 13
CASSLGQGNEKLFF | TRBD1 | TRBJ1-4 | TRBV5-1 | 14
CASSYRSLAGQGSGNTIYF | TRBD1 | TRBJ1-3 | TRBV7-9 | 19
CASSPAVVRTEAFF | NA | TRBJ1-1 | TRBV19 | 14
CASSPLDTGELFF | NA | TRBJ2-2 | TRBV18 | 13
CASSRLTANTEAFF | NA | TRBJ1-1 | TRBV28 | 14
CSGTTSGSPGNEQFF | TRBD2 | TRBJ2-1 | TRBV29-1 | 15
CASSQAPDRYNYGYTF | NA | TRBJ1-2 | TRBV4-1 | 16